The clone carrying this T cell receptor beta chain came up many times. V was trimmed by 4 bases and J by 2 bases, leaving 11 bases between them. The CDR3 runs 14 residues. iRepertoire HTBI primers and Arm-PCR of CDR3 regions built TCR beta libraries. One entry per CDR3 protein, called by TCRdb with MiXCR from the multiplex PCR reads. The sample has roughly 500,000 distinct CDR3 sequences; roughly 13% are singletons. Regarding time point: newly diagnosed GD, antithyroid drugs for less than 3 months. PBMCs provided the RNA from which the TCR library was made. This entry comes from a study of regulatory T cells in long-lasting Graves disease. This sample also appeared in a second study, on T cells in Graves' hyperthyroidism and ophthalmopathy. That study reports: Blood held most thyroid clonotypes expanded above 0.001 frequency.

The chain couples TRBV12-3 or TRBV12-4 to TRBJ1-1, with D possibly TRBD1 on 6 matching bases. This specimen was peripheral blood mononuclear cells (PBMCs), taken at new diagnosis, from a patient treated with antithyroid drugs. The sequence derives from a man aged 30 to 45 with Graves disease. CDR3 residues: CASSSGTRNTEAFF. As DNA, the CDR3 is TGTGCCAGCAGTTCCGGGACACGAAACACTGAAGCTTTCTTT.